The rows below give T cell receptor beta chains drawn from one sample of a study of T cells after yellow fever vaccination. MiXCR, applied by TCRdb to the 5' RACE reads, yields one record per CDR3 protein. The sample consists of just under 600,000 distinct CDR3 sequences, approximately 13% of them appearing once. The sequences come from PBMCs, collected on the day of the yellow fever booster vaccination. The receptors originated from a man in his thirties or forties who received the YFV17D yellow fever vaccine. Both conserved end residues are part of each CDR3. A D gene is named only where the DNA matches it firmly. The size of a clone is reported for some rows only, either as once, few or many, or as a class for expanded clones.

d_gene	abundance	v_gene	j_gene	CDR3aa	CDR3nt
TRBD2	-	TRBV20-1	TRBJ2-3	CSAPPLAGGTDTQYF	TGCAGTGCCCCACCTTTAGCGGGAGGGACAGATACGCAGTATTTT
TRBD1	few	TRBV27	TRBJ2-5	CASSPQGQQETQYF	TGTGCCAGCAGTCCCCAGGGACAGCAAGAGACCCAGTACTTC
TRBD1	many	TRBV29-1	TRBJ2-1	CSVGQDSYNEQFF	TGCAGCGTCGGACAGGACTCCTACAATGAGCAGTTCTTC
TRBD2	-	TRBV20-1	TRBJ2-7	CSARVSGSYEQYF	TGCAGTGCTAGAGTTAGCGGGAGCTACGAGCAGTACTTC
TRBD1	few	TRBV6-2/TRBV6-3	TRBJ2-6	CASGTGGANVLTF	TGTGCCAGCGGGACAGGGGGGGCCAACGTCCTGACTTTC
TRBD2	many	TRBV5-1	TRBJ2-1	CASSRGDGTSAVNEQFF	TGCGCCAGCAGCCGGGGGGATGGTACTAGCGCGGTCAATGAGCAGTTCTTC
-	few	TRBV4-2	TRBJ2-1	CASSQDLGRNNEQFF	TGTGCCAGCAGCCAAGATCTGGGTCGGAACAATGAGCAGTTCTTC
-	-	TRBV6-5	TRBJ2-1	CASSWRDGDNEQFF	TGTGCCAGCAGTTGGCGGGACGGTGACAATGAGCAGTTCTTC
-	few	TRBV7-2	TRBJ1-2	CASSLAGSDYGYTF	TGTGCCAGCAGCTTAGCAGGGAGTGACTATGGCTACACCTTC
-	-	TRBV18	TRBJ2-2	CASSQVEGVAGELFF	TGTGCCAGCTCACAAGTCGAGGGGGTCGCCGGGGAGCTGTTTTTT
TRBD2	many	TRBV10-1	TRBJ2-3	CASSETAGGRDTQYF	TGCGCCAGCAGTGAGACGGCGGGAGGGCGGGATACGCAGTATTTT